Below, 23 T cell receptor beta chains from the same sample are listed, as sequenced in a study of T cells after yellow fever vaccination. TCRdb re-called the 5' RACE reads through MiXCR, storing one row per CDR3 protein. The sample has about 310,000 distinct CDR3 sequences, around 4% seen once. The specimen was PBMCs, collected on the day of the yellow fever booster vaccination. The origin of the receptors is a man younger than 35 who received the YFV17D yellow fever vaccine.

Many counts were recorded for this clonotype. V is TRBV7-2 and J is TRBJ1-2, with D possibly TRBD1 on 5 matching bases. V dropped 2 bases and J dropped 8 bases, with 12 bases sitting between them. Germline assignment: CDR1 SGHTA and CDR2 FQGNSA. The CDR3 is 13 amino acids. The CDR3 sequence is CASSLIGQGGYTF. The CDR3 DNA follows: TGTGCCAGCAGCTTAATAGGTCAGGGAGGCTACACCTTC.

This clonotype has just a few counts. The chain uses TRBV27 and TRBJ2-1; 10 nucleotides align to TRBD1. V lost 4 bases to trimming and J lost 3 bases; unmatched junction nucleotides: 9. The CDR3 loop spans 17 amino acids. In germline, CDR1 is MNHEY, CDR2 SMNVEV (reference sequence). The CDR3 is CASSYSGTGVFYNEQFF. CDR3 in DNA: TGTGCCAGCAGTTATTCCGGGACAGGGGTCTTCTACAATGAGCAGTTCTTC.

This clonotype was picked up a small number of times. The chain combines TRBV7-6 with TRBJ1-6, with a weak D call TRBD1 (5 bases). Trimming pared 2 bases from V and 8 bases from J, leaving 10 bases between. CDR1 and CDR2 (germline): SGHVS, FNYEAQ. CDR3 length equals 14 residues. As DNA, the CDR3 is TGTGCCAGCAGCTTACGGGGGGACGATTCACCCCTCCACTTT. It translates to CASSLRGDDSPLHF. Full variable domain (missing parts from reference TRBV7-6 and TRBJ1-6): GAGVSQSPRYKVTKRGQDVALRCDPISGHVSLYWYRQALGQGPEFLTYFNYEAQQDKSGLPNDRFSAERPEGSISTLTIQRTEQRDSAMYRCASSLRGDDSPLHFGNGTRLTVT.

This clonotype was seen more than once but under ten times. The V gene is TRBV20-1, the J gene TRBJ1-5, with 7 bases identical to TRBD1. V was clipped by 0 bases and J by 4 bases; unmatched bases: 6. The CDR3 is 15 residues long. CDR1 is DFQATT and CDR2 is SNEGSKA in the germline V gene (reference sequence). In DNA, the CDR3 is TGCAGTGCTAGAGAGGACAGGTTCTCAAATCAGCCCCAGCATTTT. Encoded protein: CSAREDRFSNQPQHF.

This chain links TRBV7-9 with TRBJ1-2; the D gene is possibly TRBD1 (5 bases). CDR3 size: 16 residues. Looked up from germline, CDR1 is SEHNR and CDR2 is FQNEAQ (reference sequence). V gave up 3 bases and J gave up 6 bases, with 20 bases separating them. DNA for the CDR3: TGTGCCAGCAGCTTCGGTCTGGGACCTCCCGGTGATGGCTACACCTTC. Its protein is CASSFGLGPPGDGYTF. The full variable domain, completed using reference TRBV7-9 and TRBJ1-2, is DTGVSQNPRHKITKRGQNVTFRCDPISEHNRLYWYRQTLGQGPEFLTYFQNEAQLEKSRLLSDRFSAERPKGSFSTLEIQRTEQGDSAMYLCASSFGLGPPGDGYTFGSGTRLTVV.

This clonotype was counted a few times. The chain uses TRBV7-3 and TRBJ1-1; TRBD1 agrees at 11 bases. The V and J ends lost 5 bases and 8 bases, in that order; junction bases with no gene match: 10. The V gene's germline CDR1 is SGHTA and CDR2 FQGTGA. The CDR3 has 15 amino acids. The CDR3 region has the DNA TGTGCCAGCAGCCGAACAGGACAGGGGGCTGTAGAAGCTTTCTTT. Protein product: CASSRTGQGAVEAFF.

This clonotype was seen a handful of times. The V call is TRBV4-1, the J call TRBJ2-6; D remains ambiguous. The CDR3 runs 18 residues. Germline loops: CDR1 MGHRA, CDR2 YSYEKL. The V and J ends lost 0 bases and 2 bases respectively, with 14 bases between them. The CDR3: CASSQDGLRTAGANVLTF. DNA for the CDR3: TGCGCCAGCAGCCAAGATGGCCTCCGAACAGCTGGGGCCAACGTCCTGACTTTC.

This clonotype was seen ten or more times. V is TRBV11-1 and J is TRBJ2-1; 9 positions agree with TRBD2. The length of the CDR3 is 15 residues. V was clipped by 4 bases and J by 5 bases; unmatched bases: 6. Germline lookup yields CDR1 SGHAT and CDR2 FQDESV (reference sequence). The CDR3 is CASSYSGGVDNEQFF. CDR3 sequence (DNA): TGTGCCAGCAGCTATAGCGGGGGAGTAGACAATGAGCAGTTCTTC. Complete variable domain (other parts from reference TRBV11-1 and TRBJ2-1): EAEVAQSPRYKITEKSQAVAFWCDPISGHATLYWYRQILGQGPELLVQFQDESVVDDSQLPKDRFSAERLKGVDSTLKIQPAELGDSAMYLCASSYSGGVDNEQFFGPGTRLTVL.

This clonotype was seen a few times. This sequence joins TRBV6-2 or TRBV6-3 and TRBJ2-2; D is uncertain. Trimming shortened V by 1 base and J by 7 bases, and 10 bases separated the two germline ends. The germline CDR1 and CDR2 sequences are MNHEY and SVGEGT. This CDR3 has 14 amino acids. The CDR3 is CASSYFNTDGELFF. In DNA form, the CDR3 reads TGTGCCAGCAGTTACTTCAACACGGACGGGGAGCTGTTTTTT.

At least ten counts were recorded for this clonotype. The V call is TRBV27, the J call TRBJ2-3; D is undetermined. V gave up 3 bases and J gave up 7 bases, with 8 bases separating them. Germline values: CDR1 MNHEY, CDR2 SMNVEV (reference sequence). This CDR3 has 12 amino acids. This CDR3 reads CASSLGGHTQYF. The CDR3 DNA follows: TGTGCCAGCAGTTTGGGCGGTCATACGCAGTATTTT.

Many counts were recorded for this clonotype. The genes are TRBV15 and TRBJ2-1, with D perhaps TRBD2 (5 bases). Looked up from germline, CDR1 is LNHNV and CDR2 is YYDKDF (reference sequence). V was clipped by 0 bases and J by 6 bases, with 18 bases between them. The CDR3 length is 17 residues. CDR3 amino acids: CATSRDYYGGLANEQFF. CDR3 bases: TGTGCCACCAGCAGAGATTATTACGGAGGTTTAGCCAATGAGCAGTTCTTC.

At least ten counts were recorded for this clonotype. CDR3 sequence: CASSLTVTYNEQFF. The CDR3 DNA sequence: TGTGCCAGCAGCTTGACGGTAACCTACAATGAGCAGTTCTTC. The chain combines TRBV5-6 with TRBJ2-1; D remains ambiguous. Germline V gene sequence: CDR1 SGHDT, CDR2 YYEEEE. The CDR3 is made up of 14 amino acids. The germline V and J ends were trimmed by 1 base and 2 bases, with 7 bases remaining between them.

This clonotype has at least ten counts. The chain links TRBV6-2 or TRBV6-3 to TRBJ1-5; D is uncertain. The CDR3 consists of 13 residues. The V end was cut by 6 bases, the J end by 0 bases, with 6 bases between. Germline CDR1 is MNHEY and CDR2 is SVGEGT. CDR3 bases: TGTGCCAGCAGGACCGATAGCAATCAGCCCCAGCATTTT. It yields the protein CASRTDSNQPQHF.

The chain uses TRBV2 and TRBJ2-7; no reliable D call. The germline CDR1 and CDR2 sequences are SNHLY and FYNNEI. Trimming removed 4 bases at V and 1 base at J, with 8 bases between. The CDR3 totals 13 residues. As DNA, the CDR3 is TGTGCCAGCAGTGCGCAGAGATCCTACGAGCAGTACGTC. Translation: CASSAQRSYEQYV.

This clonotype was picked up many times. The gene calls are TRBV3-1 and TRBJ2-1; no firm D call. The germline V gene has CDR1 LGHDT and CDR2 YNNKEL (reference sequence). This CDR3 has 13 amino acids. Trimming took 5 bases from V and 7 from J, leaving 12 bases between them. In nucleotides, the CDR3 is TGTGCCAGCAGCTCCCAAGCTAGGAATGAGCAGTTCTTC. Its protein is CASSSQARNEQFF.

This clonotype was recorded many times. The chain employs TRBV5-1 and TRBJ2-1; TRBD1 might be the D (5 bases). The V end was cut by 0 bases, the J end by 5 bases, with 18 bases between. Germline V CDR1 and CDR2: SGHRS, YFSETQ. This CDR3 has 17 residues. The CDR3 protein is CASSLDRIPTRDNEQFF. The CDR3 DNA follows: TGCGCCAGCAGCTTGGACAGGATCCCTACTCGCGACAATGAGCAGTTCTTC.

There are many counts of this clonotype. This sequence joins TRBV14 and TRBJ2-2; 7 bases line up with TRBD1. Germline V CDR1 and CDR2: SGHDN, FVKESK. This CDR3 region has 16 residues. V shed 3 bases, J shed 3 bases, and the junction held 7 bases outside the gene matches. CDR3 residues: CASSQYRGGDTGELFF. CDR3 DNA: TGTGCCAGCAGCCAGTACAGGGGCGGAGACACCGGGGAGCTGTTTTTT.

The chain has TRBV29-1 and TRBJ1-4; D gene uncertain. The CDR3 spans 13 residues. From germline, CDR1 is SQVTM and CDR2 ANQGSEA. With 7 bases removed from V and 0 bases from J, the gap between germline ends came to 9 bases. The CDR3 DNA sequence: TGCAGCGCCGGCAGTCCAACTAATGAAAAACTGTTTTTT. It translates to CSAGSPTNEKLFF. The complete variable domain, with remaining parts taken from reference TRBV29-1 and TRBJ1-4, reads SAVISQKPSRDICQRGTSLTIQCQVDSQVTMMFWYRQQPGQSLTLIATANQGSEATYESGFVIDKFPISRPNLTFSTLTVSNMSPEDSSIYLCSAGSPTNEKLFFGSGTQLSVL.

The chain joins TRBV12-3 or TRBV12-4 to TRBJ1-2; no definite D call. The germline V and J ends were trimmed by 3 bases and 0 bases, with 8 bases remaining between them. CDR3 length equals 14 residues. The chain's CDR3 is CASSFTGANYGYTF. As DNA, the CDR3 is TGTGCCAGCAGTTTTACGGGAGCTAACTATGGCTACACCTTC.

The chain has TRBV12-3 or TRBV12-4 and TRBJ1-1; D remains ambiguous. V shed 2 bases and J shed 1 base, with 2 bases lying between them. This CDR3 has 12 residues. The CDR3 DNA sequence: TGTGCCAGCAGTTTATGGAACACTGAAGCTTTCTTT. Amino acids: CASSLWNTEAFF.

The rearrangement uses TRBV15 and TRBJ2-6, with unresolved D. V was shortened by 5 bases and J by 4 bases, with 12 bases between the two germline ends. This CDR3 comprises 15 residues. Germline CDR1 reads LNHNV; CDR2 reads YYDKDF (reference sequence). This CDR3 is CATSALSAGANVLTF. CDR3 coding DNA: TGTGCCACCAGCGCACTGTCGGCGGGGGCCAACGTCCTGACTTTC.

This clonotype showed up many times. This sequence joins TRBV5-1 and TRBJ1-1; D gene unclear. The CDR3 has 14 residues. V lost 0 bases to trimming and J lost 5 bases, with 11 bases between them. Germline loops: CDR1 SGHRS, CDR2 YFSETQ. The CDR3: CASSLEFVRTEAFF. The CDR3 nucleotides read TGCGCCAGCAGCTTGGAGTTCGTGCGGACTGAAGCTTTCTTT.

There are many counts of this clonotype. This rearrangement joins TRBV5-1 to TRBJ2-7, with D perhaps given as TRBD1 or TRBD2 (5 bases each). The V gene lost 5 bases and the J gene lost 2 bases, with 20 bases spanning the gap. Germline V lookup: CDR1 SGHRS, CDR2 YFSETQ. The CDR3 spans 16 residues. CDR3 nucleotides: TGCGCCAGCAGATCCTTGGGGGAGCAATCCACCTACGAGCAGTACTTC. This codes for CASRSLGEQSTYEQYF.